This TCR beta chain was captured by sequencing in a study of blood T cell repertoires in COVID-19. At the level of the study: Samples taken during acute and convalescent COVID-19 were collected in the United States, Italy and Spain. From T cells, B-cell-depleted T cells, or PBMCs came the material, which was cDNA or gDNA.

Per the authors' pipeline: Amplification with reference gene primers provided the estimates of nucleated cell counts. Clones were read by immunoSEQ multiplex PCR, and TCRdb kept only the in-frame ones, dropping some. That table gives V, J and clone size, and the DNA gave D and trimming. The sample holds about 21,000 clones, 89% seen once. This CDR3 comprises 13 residues. The germline V and J ends were trimmed by 3 bases and 1 base, with 5 bases remaining between them. The sequenced sample was peripheral blood. The rearrangement links TRBV12-3 or TRBV12-4 to TRBJ2-3, with D perhaps TRBD2 (5 bases). The origin of this receptor is a human donor with active COVID-19. The donor label of this sample is uncertain. CDR3 nucleotides: TGTGCCAGCAGTTTTAGCGGCACAGATACGCAGTATTTT. Amino acid sequence: CASSFSGTDTQYF.